This is a list of T cell receptor beta chains from one sample in a study of cytomegalovirus exposure and HLA in healthy donors. Sequencing was performed with immunoSEQ multiplex PCR; in TCRdb, only in-frame clones are kept and a portion is missing. Of 170,000 or so clones listed, about 80% are singletons. Sequenced: PBMCs. The receptors here all came from a boy aged 5-17 years in good health and CMV-seronegative. Each CDR3 is given with its conserved first and last residue. The D gene is left open where the match is weak. Some rows mark clone size as missing; the rest say once, few, many or name a class of expanded clone.

V: TRBV9; size: .; D: TRBD1; J: TRBJ1-1; DNA: TGTGCCAGCAGCGACAGGGGACAGACTGAAGCTTTCTTT; CDR3: CASSDRGQTEAFF
V: TRBV5-1; size: .; D: .; J: TRBJ2-3; DNA: TGCGCCAGCAGCTGGAGACAGGACGATACGCAGTATTTT; CDR3: CASSWRQDDTQYF
V: TRBV7-2; size: .; D: .; J: TRBJ2-2; DNA: TGTGCCAGCAGCCAGCGGTCGACCGGGGAGCTGTTTTTT; CDR3: CASSQRSTGELFF
V: TRBV6-5; size: .; D: .; J: TRBJ1-4; DNA: TGTGCCAGCAGTAAGAGGCCGCGCCCGGATGAAAAACTGTTTTTT; CDR3: CASSKRPRPDEKLFF
V: TRBV27; size: .; D: .; J: TRBJ2-2; DNA: TGTGCCAGCGTATCCGCCGGGGAGCTGTTTTTT; CDR3: CASVSAGELFF
V: TRBV30; size: .; D: .; J: TRBJ1-6; DNA: TGTGCCTGGAGAAAGGGAGGACGGGGAAATTCACCCCTCCACTTT; CDR3: CAWRKGGRGNSPLHF
V: TRBV6-5; size: .; D: .; J: TRBJ1-2; DNA: TGTGCCAGCACCATTACTCCCACAGGGAATACGGGCTACACCTTC; CDR3: CASTITPTGNTGYTF
V: TRBV6-5; size: .; D: .; J: TRBJ1-1; DNA: TGTGCCAGCAGTTACTCGGAGGGATTGAACACTGAAGCTTTCTTT; CDR3: CASSYSEGLNTEAFF
V: TRBV30; size: once; D: .; J: TRBJ1-2; DNA: TGTGCCTGGAGTGCTCTGGAAACAGTGGTACACGGCTACACCTTC; CDR3: CAWSALETVVHGYTF
V: TRBV4-3; size: .; D: .; J: TRBJ1-2; DNA: TGCGCCAGCAGCCAAGATCCAGGAGAGGGCTATGGCTACACCTTC; CDR3: CASSQDPGEGYGYTF
V: TRBV5-4; size: .; D: .; J: TRBJ1-2; DNA: TGTGCCAGCAGCGGCACAGGACGGGACTATGGCTACACCTTC; CDR3: CASSGTGRDYGYTF
V: TRBV30; size: .; D: .; J: TRBJ1-6; DNA: TGTGCCTGGAGTGTAGAGGGGGATTCACCCCTCCACTTT; CDR3: CAWSVEGDSPLHF
V: TRBV18; size: .; D: TRBD1; J: TRBJ2-7; DNA: TGTGCCAGCTCACCACGGAAGGGGGGACAGGGGGCGATACTCTCCTACGAGCAGTACTTC; CDR3: CASSPRKGGQGAILSYEQYF
V: TRBV19; size: .; D: TRBD2; J: TRBJ2-1; DNA: TGTGCCAGTAGTATAGCTCATCGGGGTAGCGGGAGCTACAATGAGCAGTTCTTC; CDR3: CASSIAHRGSGSYNEQFF
V: TRBV14; size: .; D: TRBD2; J: TRBJ2-2; DNA: TGTGCCAGCAGCCAAGATTCGGCACTAGCGGGAGTCCGCACCGGGGAGCTGTTTTTT; CDR3: CASSQDSALAGVRTGELFF
V: TRBV6-1; size: .; D: TRBD1; J: TRBJ2-7; DNA: TGTGCCAGCATCCCGACAGGGCCCTACGAGCAGTACTTC; CDR3: CASIPTGPYEQYF
V: TRBV11-3; size: .; D: .; J: TRBJ2-1; DNA: TGTGCCAGCAGCCCCAACAACAATGAGCAGTTCTTC; CDR3: CASSPNNNEQFF
V: TRBV11-2; size: .; D: .; J: TRBJ2-5; DNA: TGTGCCAGCAGCGCGGGACCCTTCGGGGAGACCCAGTACTTC; CDR3: CASSAGPFGETQYF
V: TRBV4-1; size: few; D: .; J: TRBJ1-5; DNA: TGCGCCAGCAGCCTTGAGCTGGGAGGGGTGAGTCAGCCCCAGCATTTT; CDR3: CASSLELGGVSQPQHF
V: TRBV28; size: .; D: TRBD1; J: TRBJ2-3; DNA: TGTGCCAGCAGTGCGTGGACAGGCGACACAGATACGCAGTATTTT; CDR3: CASSAWTGDTDTQYF